These 15 T cell receptor beta chains originate from one sample sequenced in a study of blood T cell repertoires in COVID-19. This table comes from immunoSEQ multiplex PCR, and its TCRdb copy is limited to in-frame clones, with some not included. The sample contains 180,000 or so clones, roughly nine tenths of which appear only once. The sequencing sample was made of peripheral blood. All receptors derive from a woman in her fifties or sixties with COVID-19, enrolled during active disease.

The chain recombines TRBV6-4 with TRBJ2-2, with 14 bases fitting TRBD2. With V trimmed by 5 bases and J by 7 bases, 9 bases remained unmatched. Germline loops: CDR1 MRHNA, CDR2 SNTAGT. The CDR3 sequence is 17 residues long. In DNA form, the CDR3 reads TGTGCCAGCAGTCGACTAGCGGGAGGGTTGCAGAGCGGGGAGCTGTTTTTT. Protein: CASSRLAGGLQSGELFF.

The gene calls are TRBV9 and TRBJ2-7; 8 bases are shared with TRBD1. V shed 0 bases and J 4 bases; nucleotides not matched to a gene: 3. The germline gives CDR1 SGDLS, CDR2 YYNGEE. The CDR3 length is 14 residues. The CDR3 sequence: CASSVARTGYEQYF. CDR3 coding DNA: TGTGCCAGCAGCGTAGCCAGGACAGGGTACGAGCAGTACTTC.

The V call is TRBV7-3, the J call TRBJ2-1; 11 bases map to TRBD2. CDR3 size: 15 residues. J was trimmed by 6 bases and V by 4 bases; bases with no gene match: 5. The germline gives CDR1 SGHTA, CDR2 FQGTGA. CDR3 bases: TGTGCCAGCAGCTCAGGACTAGCGGGCAGCAATGAGCAGTTCTTC. It translates to CASSSGLAGSNEQFF.

The CDR3 sequence: CASSPGTSGTQTQYF. DNA for the CDR3: TGTGCCAGCTCACCAGGGACTAGCGGGACTCAGACCCAGTACTTC. V and J are TRBV18 and TRBJ2-5; 13 bases fit TRBD2. After removal of 2 bases from V and 6 bases from J, the junction contained 3 bases not matched to a gene. The CDR3 has 15 amino acids. Germline V gene data show CDR1 as KGHSH and CDR2 as LQKENI.

This chain joins TRBV7-2 and TRBJ1-5, with 10 nucleotides matching TRBD1. The V segment lost 1 base and the J segment 6 bases; nucleotides outside the gene matches: 6. The CDR3 spans 16 residues. Looked up from germline, CDR1 is SGHTA and CDR2 is FQGNSA. This CDR3 is CASSLEATGGSQPQHF. Here the CDR3 DNA reads TGTGCCAGCAGCTTAGAGGCGACAGGGGGCAGTCAGCCCCAGCATTTT.

V is TRBV5-6 and J is TRBJ1-5; D unresolved. Germline V CDR1 and CDR2: SGHDT, YYEEEE. The V and J ends lost 0 bases and 3 bases respectively, with 10 bases between them. The CDR3 runs to 15 residues. The DNA of the CDR3 is TGTGCCAGCAGCTTGGGGTTTGGCTCCAATCAGCCCCAGCATTTT. It specifies CASSLGFGSNQPQHF.

The V call is TRBV7-2, the J call TRBJ2-5, with 7 bases fitting TRBD2. The J segment lost 2 bases and the V segment lost 3 bases, leaving 9 bases of the junction unmatched. Germline lookup yields CDR1 SGHTA and CDR2 FQGNSA. This CDR3 has 16 amino acids. CDR3 residues: CASSFSRFGRQETQYF. In DNA, the CDR3 is TGTGCCAGCAGCTTCTCCCGATTCGGGAGGCAAGAGACCCAGTACTTC. The whole variable domain, filled in from reference TRBV7-2 and TRBJ2-5, reads GAGVSQSPSNKVTEKGKDVELRCDPISGHTALYWYRQSLGQGLEFLIYFQGNSAPDKSGLPSDRFSAERTGGSVSTLTIQRTQQEDSAVYLCASSFSRFGRQETQYFGPGTRLLVL.

This chain links TRBV5-4 with TRBJ2-1; D is undetermined. V lost 0 bases, J lost 0 bases, and 4 bases lay in between. This CDR3 contains 14 residues. CDR1 and CDR2 (germline): SGHNT, YYREEE (reference sequence). The CDR3: CASSLESSYNEQFF. Here the CDR3 DNA reads TGTGCCAGCAGCTTGGAGAGCTCCTACAATGAGCAGTTCTTC.

This clone has more than one count but fewer than ten. The rearrangement links TRBV12-3 or TRBV12-4 to TRBJ1-2; no clear D gene. Trimming removed 3 bases from V and 4 bases from J, with 6 bases in between. This CDR3 is 12 amino acids long. The CDR3 reads CASSFFGYGYTF. CDR3 DNA: TGTGCCAGCAGTTTTTTCGGCTATGGCTACACCTTC.

This clone was seen a handful of times. The V gene is TRBV5-4, the J gene TRBJ1-1; weak D call: TRBD1 (6 bases). The CDR3 totals 14 residues. Germline lookup yields CDR1 SGHNT and CDR2 YYREEE (reference sequence). Trimming removed 3 bases at V and 1 base at J, with 10 bases between. The CDR3 coding sequence is TGTGCCAGCAGCTCCCTACAGGGGAACACTGAAGCTTTCTTT. Its translation is CASSSLQGNTEAFF.

This clone was counted a single time. CDR3 region: CASSESGTGKETQYF. The CDR3 DNA is TGCGCCAGCAGTGAGTCGGGGACAGGGAAAGAGACCCAGTACTTC. This chain uses TRBV10-1 with TRBJ2-5, with 9 bases aligning to TRBD1. Germline trimming cut 0 bases from V and 3 bases from J; bases unmatched to any gene: 2. CDR3 size: 15 residues. CDR1 is WNHNN, CDR2 SYGVQD, per germline (reference sequence).

The J gene is TRBJ2-2, the V gene TRBV7-2, with D maybe TRBD2 (6 bases). Trimming left V 1 base short and J 6 bases short, with 18 bases between. Looked up from germline, CDR1 is SGHTA and CDR2 is FQGNSA. This CDR3 spans 17 amino acids. The CDR3 region is CASSLVSGLKGAGELFF. CDR3 nucleotide sequence: TGTGCCAGCAGCTTAGTTTCAGGACTAAAGGGCGCCGGGGAGCTGTTTTTT. The full variable domain, in which reference TRBV7-2 and TRBJ2-2 provide the parts outside the CDR3, is GAGVSQSPSNKVTEKGKDVELRCDPISGHTALYWYRQSLGQGLEFLIYFQGNSAPDKSGLPSDRFSAERTGGSVSTLTIQRTQQEDSAVYLCASSLVSGLKGAGELFFGEGSRLTVL.

This clone was recorded once. The V gene is TRBV6-5, the J gene TRBJ2-5, with D possibly being TRBD2 (7 bases). This CDR3 has 15 amino acids. CDR1 and CDR2 (germline): MNHEY, SVGAGI. Trimming cost V 10 bases and J 5 bases, with 23 bases left between them. The CDR3 DNA follows: TGTGCCACCGGCAGGGGCGCGGGGGAGAAGGAGACCCAGTACTTC. Translated, it gives CATGRGAGEKETQYF.

The chain links TRBV6-6 to TRBJ2-5; the match to TRBD2 covers 8 bases. CDR1 and CDR2 (germline): MNHNY, SVGAGI (reference sequence). The V and J ends lost 6 bases and 2 bases, in that order; junction bases with no gene match: 8. The CDR3 runs to 15 residues. Here the CDR3 DNA reads TGTGCCAGCAGACAAAGCGGGGGATTACAAGAGACCCAGTACTTC. Its protein is CASRQSGGLQETQYF.

CDR3 protein: CASSIRQGTYGYTF. CDR3 DNA sequence: TGTGCCAGTAGTATCCGGCAGGGTACCTATGGCTACACCTTC. The rearrangement joins TRBV19 to TRBJ1-2; maybe TRBD1 (5 bases). The germline V gene encodes CDR1 LNHDA and CDR2 SQIVND (reference sequence). Trimming took 3 bases from V and 4 from J, leaving 12 bases between them. This CDR3 contains 14 residues. Based on the CDR3 plus reference TRBV19 and TRBJ1-2, the full variable domain is DGGITQSPKYLFRKEGQNVTLSCEQNLNHDAMYWYRQDPGQGLRLIYYSQIVNDFQKGDIAEGYSVSREKKESFPLTVTSAQKNPTAFYLCASSIRQGTYGYTFGSGTRLTVV.